One sample yielded the 7 T cell receptor beta chains listed below, sequenced in a study of PD-L1 blockade in urothelial cancer. Assay used: immunoSEQ multiplex PCR; TCRdb lists only in-frame clones, some missing. Here the sample spans 70,000 to 75,000 clones, 90% being singletons. Stated time point: pretreatment peripheral blood. Sequencing was performed on PBMCs, taken around atezolizumab (anti-PD-L1) treatment. These receptors all come from a man in his sixties or seventies with urothelial cancer.

The chain has TRBV6-1 and TRBJ1-5; D is ambiguous. Germline CDR1 reads MNHNS; CDR2 reads SASEGT. The CDR3 is 13 amino acids. Trimming cost V 6 bases and J 2 bases, with 8 bases left between them. CDR3 DNA: TGTGCCAGCAGCGCGAGAGGCAATCAGCCCCAGCATTTT. Its protein product is CASSARGNQPQHF.

This sequence joins TRBV19 and TRBJ2-3, with 8 bases aligning to TRBD2. This CDR3 contains 13 residues. V lost 7 bases and J lost 8; bases outside the gene matches: 8. Germline loops: CDR1 LNHDA, CDR2 SQIVND (reference sequence). CDR3 in amino acids: CASTRGRLGTQYF. The CDR3 DNA follows: TGTGCCAGTACTCGCGGGAGGCTCGGTACGCAGTATTTT. Full variable domain (missing parts from reference TRBV19 and TRBJ2-3): DGGITQSPKYLFRKEGQNVTLSCEQNLNHDAMYWYRQDPGQGLRLIYYSQIVNDFQKGDIAEGYSVSREKKESFPLTVTSAQKNPTAFYLCASTRGRLGTQYFGPGTRLTVL.

This sequence joins TRBV7-6 and TRBJ2-7; 9 nucleotides align to TRBD1. CDR1 is SGHVS, CDR2 FNYEAQ, per germline. This CDR3 has 17 residues. J was trimmed by 4 bases and V by 0 bases; bases with no gene match: 10. In nucleotides, the CDR3 is TGTGCCAGCAGCTTAGCTTTGGCGGGACAGGGTGGTTACGAGCAGTACTTC. As protein: CASSLALAGQGGYEQYF.

The chain uses TRBV5-1 and TRBJ1-1; D call uncertain. The CDR3 covers 14 residues. CDR1 and CDR2 (germline): SGHRS, YFSETQ. V was shortened by 6 bases and J by 1 base, with 13 bases between the two germline ends. CDR3 residues: CASTQAQPNTEAFF. DNA of the CDR3: TGCGCCAGCACCCAGGCGCAGCCGAACACTGAAGCTTTCTTT.

Here the CDR3 reads CATSGTSGRAGRTDTQYF. The DNA of the CDR3 is TGTGCCACCAGCGGGACTAGCGGGAGGGCCGGTCGCACAGATACGCAGTATTTT. The chain combines TRBV15 with TRBJ2-3; 16 positions match TRBD2. After removal of 5 bases from V and 1 base from J, the junction contained 6 bases not matched to a gene. Germline CDR1 LNHNV, CDR2 YYDKDF (reference sequence). CDR3 length: 18 residues.

This rearrangement joins TRBV27 to TRBJ2-7, with TRBD2 matching over 9 bases. The CDR3 consists of 15 residues. Germline CDR1 and CDR2: MNHEY and SMNVEV (reference sequence). Trimming cost V 3 bases and J 6 bases; bases outside gene matches: 9. This CDR3 is CASSLKAGGPREQYF. The CDR3 DNA is TGTGCCAGCAGTTTGAAGGCGGGAGGGCCCCGCGAGCAGTACTTC.

CDR3 sequence (DNA): TGTGCCAGCAGCTCGGGACTATCCTACAATGAGCAGTTCTTC. The encoded protein is CASSSGLSYNEQFF. The V gene is TRBV7-8, the J gene TRBJ2-1, with 7 bases fitting TRBD2. Germline CDR1 is SGHVS and CDR2 is FQNEAQ. Trimming took 4 bases from V and 1 from J; bases not matched to a gene: 1. The CDR3 runs 14 residues.